What follows are 28 T cell receptor beta chains derived from one specimen sequenced in a study of cytomegalovirus exposure and HLA in healthy donors. 60 Vbeta and 13 Jbeta primers were used in PCR. Measured with immunoSEQ multiplex PCR; TCRdb has only the in-frame clones, and not every one. The sample lists roughly 160,000 clones, roughly 84% occurring once. Sequences were obtained from PBMCs. The source of these receptors is a man aged 25 to 40 in good health and CMV-seronegative.

In its sample, this clone was seen once. The chain has TRBV7-2 and TRBJ2-5; the match to TRBD1 covers 8 bases. The CDR3 length is 14 residues. The V segment lost 4 bases and the J segment 5 bases; nucleotides outside the gene matches: 6. CDR1 is SGHTA and CDR2 is FQGNSA in the germline V gene. The CDR3 DNA is TGTGCCAGCAGCTCCCAGGACAGGGAGGAGACCCAGTACTTC. It yields the protein CASSSQDREETQYF.

This clone was seen more than once but under ten times. The chain employs TRBV5-1 and TRBJ2-1, with D possibly TRBD2 on 6 matching bases. CDR1 and CDR2 from the germline V gene are SGHRS and YFSETQ. The ends were cut back, 1 base at V and 3 bases at J, with 8 bases in the middle. The CDR3 totals 14 residues. DNA for the CDR3: TGCGCCAGCAGCTTGCCGCGGGACTACAATGAGCAGTTCTTC. Encoded protein: CASSLPRDYNEQFF. Full variable domain (rest looked up from reference TRBV5-1 and TRBJ2-1): KAGVTQTPRYLIKTRGQQVTLSCSPISGHRSVSWYQQTPGQGLQFLFEYFSETQRNKGNFPGRFSGRQFSNSRSEMNVSTLELGDSALYLCASSLPRDYNEQFFGPGTRLTVL.

The J gene is TRBJ1-1, the V gene TRBV12-5; a possible D gene is TRBD1 (6 bases). Germline assignment: CDR1 LGHNT and CDR2 FRNRAP. V gave up 5 bases and J gave up 4 bases, with 14 bases separating them. The CDR3 loop spans 14 amino acids. CDR3 sequence reads: CASGPAGEGTEAFF. The DNA of the CDR3 is TGTGCTAGTGGTCCTGCAGGGGAGGGCACTGAAGCTTTCTTT.

This clone was found once. V usage is TRBV5-1 and J usage is TRBJ1-2, with a possible D match to TRBD1 (6 bases). Germline CDR1 SGHRS, CDR2 YFSETQ. CDR3 length equals 16 residues. V lost 0 bases, J lost 4 bases, and 16 bases lay in between. The chain's CDR3 is CASSLGEARGFYGYTF. DNA of the CDR3: TGCGCCAGCAGCTTGGGTGAGGCCAGGGGATTCTATGGCTACACCTTC.

The genes are TRBV7-2 and TRBJ1-2; D possibly corresponds to TRBD1 (6 bases). Germline values: CDR1 SGHTA, CDR2 FQGNSA. Trimming cost V 1 base and J 5 bases, with 14 bases left between them. CDR3 size: 15 residues. The CDR3 sequence is CASSLGLQGRYGYTF. The DNA for the CDR3 is TGTGCCAGCAGCTTAGGTCTACAGGGAAGGTATGGCTACACCTTC.

The rearrangement joins TRBV9 to TRBJ2-2, with 12 bases fitting TRBD1. Germline assignment: CDR1 SGDLS and CDR2 YYNGEE. This CDR3 region has 15 residues. J was trimmed by 7 bases and V by 4 bases; bases with no gene match: 5. CDR3 DNA sequence: TGTGCCAGCAGCTTGGGACAGGGGGCGAACGGGGAGCTGTTTTTT. Translation: CASSLGQGANGELFF. The variable domain in full, completed from reference TRBV9 and TRBJ2-2, reads DSGVTQTPKHLITATGQRVTLRCSPRSGDLSVYWYQQSLDQGLQFLIQYYNGEERAKGNILERFSAQQFPDLHSELNLSSLELGDSALYFCASSLGQGANGELFFGEGSRLTVL.

The chain links TRBV19 to TRBJ2-2; 8 positions match TRBD2. With 8 bases clipped from V and 1 base from J, the junction kept 9 bases outside the gene matches. Germline-derived CDR1 and CDR2 are LNHDA and SQIVND (reference sequence). The CDR3 loop spans 16 amino acids. The CDR3 reads CASQPGGTQNTGELFF. CDR3 bases: TGTGCCAGTCAGCCGGGGGGGACACAGAACACCGGGGAGCTGTTTTTT.

The gene calls are TRBV11-2 and TRBJ1-3, with 8 bases matching TRBD1. Germline values: CDR1 SGHAT, CDR2 FQNNGV. The V segment lost 2 bases and the J segment 1 base; nucleotides outside the gene matches: 1. The CDR3 is made up of 15 amino acids. CDR3 nucleotides: TGTGCCAGCAGCTTATGGACAGGGTCTGGAAACACCATATATTTT. Translation gives CASSLWTGSGNTIYF.

The chain combines TRBV13 with TRBJ1-1; 7 bases are a match to TRBD1. The junction had 7 bases not matched to a gene; V was cut back by 3 bases and J by 3 bases. CDR1 and CDR2 (germline): PRHDT, FYEKMQ (reference sequence). The CDR3 runs 15 residues. CDR3 bases: TGTGCCAGCAGCTTGGGACAGCGCTTACACACTGAAGCTTTCTTT. Residues: CASSLGQRLHTEAFF.

The chain employs TRBV6-1 and TRBJ2-5, with 13 bases identical to TRBD2. CDR1 is MNHNS and CDR2 is SASEGT in the germline V gene. The CDR3 loop spans 18 amino acids. Unmatched junction bases numbered 8, after V lost 2 bases and J lost 2 bases. CDR3 nucleotide sequence: TGTGCCAGCAGTGAACGGCGACTAGCGGGAGGCGGGCAAGAGACCCAGTACTTC. Translation gives CASSERRLAGGGQETQYF.

This clone was seen a handful of times. This chain links TRBV19 with TRBJ1-5; the match to TRBD1 covers 9 bases. CDR3 length: 14 amino acids. V lost 5 bases, J lost 5 bases, and 4 bases stayed unmatched. Looked up from germline, CDR1 is LNHDA and CDR2 is SQIVND (reference sequence). The CDR3 here is CASSSRQGDQPQHF. DNA of the CDR3: TGTGCCAGTAGTTCCCGACAGGGGGATCAGCCCCAGCATTTT.

The rearrangement joins TRBV5-1 to TRBJ1-2; D ambiguous. V lost 0 bases and J 5 bases, leaving 11 bases between the germline ends. Germline CDR1 and CDR2: SGHRS and YFSETQ. This CDR3 has 14 residues. The CDR3 protein is CASSLEARAYGYTF. Here the CDR3 DNA reads TGCGCCAGCAGCTTGGAAGCCCGTGCGTATGGCTACACCTTC.

The chain uses TRBV6-1 and TRBJ1-3, with D hard to call. Germline assignment: CDR1 MNHNS and CDR2 SASEGT. The V and J ends lost 6 bases and 5 bases respectively, with 17 bases between them. The CDR3 covers 15 residues. CDR3 sequence: CASSEDRSSRNTIYF. The CDR3 DNA reads as TGTGCCAGCAGCGAGGATCGGTCTTCTAGAAACACCATATATTTT.

The V and J genes are TRBV7-2 and TRBJ2-3; D perhaps matches TRBD2 (6 bases). V shed 3 bases and J shed 3 bases, with 19 bases lying between them. Per germline, CDR1 SGHTA and CDR2 FQGNSA. The CDR3 has 17 amino acids. The CDR3 here is CASSLAGSRGRTDTQYF. DNA for the CDR3: TGTGCCAGCAGCTTGGCGGGGTCTAGGGGACGAACAGATACGCAGTATTTT.

This clone was seen once. V is TRBV18 and J is TRBJ1-1; D is unresolved. Germline assignment: CDR1 KGHSH and CDR2 LQKENI. Trimming took off 0 bases at V and 3 bases at J, with 11 bases between the two ends. The CDR3 totals 15 residues. The CDR3 region is CASSPPRGRHTEAFF. CDR3 DNA: TGTGCCAGCTCACCACCGCGAGGGCGGCACACTGAAGCTTTCTTT. The full variable domain, completed using reference TRBV18 and TRBJ1-1, is NAGVMQNPRHLVRRRGQEARLRCSPMKGHSHVYWYRQLPEEGLKFMVYLQKENIIDESGMPKERFSAEFPKEGPSILRIQQVVRGDSAAYFCASSPPRGRHTEAFFGQGTRLTVV.

The chain uses TRBV6-5 and TRBJ1-6; 10 positions match TRBD1. The V and J ends lost 7 bases and 5 bases, in that order; junction bases with no gene match: 5. Germline V gene sequence: CDR1 MNHEY, CDR2 SVGAGI. This CDR3 is 15 amino acids long. CDR3 sequence reads: CASTFGTGDNSPLHF. The CDR3 nucleotides read TGTGCCAGCACCTTCGGGACAGGGGATAATTCACCCCTCCACTTT.

CDR3 protein: CASSLGGGFTDTQYF. The CDR3 nucleotides read TGTGCCAGCAGCTTGGGCGGGGGGTTCACAGATACGCAGTATTTT. The V and J genes are TRBV5-4 and TRBJ2-3; 8 bases line up with TRBD2. The germline CDR1 and CDR2 sequences are SGHNT and YYREEE (reference sequence). V was pared by 0 bases and J by 2 bases, with 2 bases of the junction left unmatched. The CDR3 is 15 amino acids.

The V and J genes are TRBV6-5 and TRBJ2-7, with D perhaps TRBD2 (5 bases). The germline V and J ends were trimmed by 7 bases and 6 bases, with 16 bases remaining between them. From germline, CDR1 is MNHEY and CDR2 SVGAGI. The CDR3 extends over 13 amino acids. The CDR3 nucleotides are TGTGCCAGCACATCGGGGAACCCCTGCGAGCAGTACTTC. Translation gives CASTSGNPCEQYF.

The V gene is TRBV6-1, the J gene TRBJ1-3, with 10 bases aligning to TRBD1. Germline V gives CDR1 MNHNS, CDR2 SASEGT. The CDR3 totals 16 residues. V gave up 3 bases and J gave up 3 bases; unmatched junction bases: 5. The chain's CDR3 is CASSDRQGADGNTIYF. In DNA form, the CDR3 reads TGTGCCAGCAGTGACCGACAGGGGGCGGATGGAAACACCATATATTTT.

The sample holds one count of this clone. V is TRBV18 and J is TRBJ2-5; D perhaps matches TRBD2 (6 bases). Germline V CDR1 and CDR2: KGHSH, LQKENI. The CDR3 runs 13 residues. Trimming cost V 3 bases and J 4 bases, with 9 bases left between them. CDR3 residues: CASSPTGGETQYF. The CDR3 DNA follows: TGTGCCAGCTCACCCACCGGGGGAGAGACCCAGTACTTC.

This chain uses TRBV7-9 with TRBJ2-5; 8 bases match TRBD2. The V gene end was trimmed by 8 bases and the J gene end by 1 base; junction bases not matched to a gene: 3. The germline V gene has CDR1 SEHNR and CDR2 FQNEAQ (reference sequence). The CDR3 has 13 residues. The CDR3 loop is CASRTSGQETQYF. Here the CDR3 DNA reads TGTGCCAGCCGAACTAGCGGCCAAGAGACCCAGTACTTC.

Turning to this clone: Other DNA sequences from this sample encode an identical CDR3 as well. The rearrangement joins TRBV11-2 to TRBJ2-3; D is possibly TRBD2 (5 bases). Trimming took off 2 bases at V and 3 bases at J, with 9 bases between the two ends. The germline V gene has CDR1 SGHAT and CDR2 FQNNGV. The CDR3 is 14 amino acids. CDR3 residues: CASSLRGFTDTQYF. The CDR3 DNA is TGTGCCAGCAGCTTACGGGGATTTACAGATACGCAGTATTTT. The entire variable domain, with the rest obtained from reference TRBV11-2 and TRBJ2-3, is as follows: EAGVAQSPRYKIIEKRQSVAFWCNPISGHATLYWYQQILGQGPKLLIQFQNNGVVDDSQLPKDRFSAERLKGVDSTLKIQPAKLEDSAVYLCASSLRGFTDTQYFGPGTRLTVL.

The chain joins TRBV7-2 to TRBJ2-5; 9 nucleotides agree with TRBD2. The CDR3 contains 16 residues. After removal of 1 base from V and 4 bases from J, the junction contained 7 bases not matched to a gene. Germline V gene sequence: CDR1 SGHTA, CDR2 FQGNSA. The DNA for the CDR3 is TGTGCCAGCAGCTTAGAAGGCGGGAGGGCCTCAGAGACCCAGTACTTC. It encodes CASSLEGGRASETQYF.

The chain employs TRBV7-9 and TRBJ2-5; maybe TRBD2 (6 bases). Germline CDR1 is SEHNR and CDR2 is FQNEAQ (reference sequence). The CDR3 totals 12 residues. V lost 5 bases to trimming and J lost 10 bases, with 14 bases between them. CDR3 nucleotides: TGTGCCAGCAGCCATAATTCGGAGGGCCAGTACTTC. Translated, it gives CASSHNSEGQYF.

This chain links TRBV10-2 with TRBJ1-1; D is uncertain. The CDR3 extends over 14 amino acids. V lost 2 bases to trimming and J lost 1 base, with 8 bases between them. CDR1 and CDR2 (germline): WSHSY, SAAADI. The chain's CDR3 is CASSELLENTEAFF. The CDR3 coding sequence is TGCGCCAGCAGTGAGCTGCTAGAGAACACTGAAGCTTTCTTT.

This rearrangement joins TRBV4-1 to TRBJ2-3, with D possibly matching TRBD2 (5 bases). The V gene lost 2 bases and the J gene lost 0 bases, with 18 bases spanning the gap. This CDR3 comprises 18 residues. Germline CDR1 is MGHRA and CDR2 is YSYEKL. CDR3 sequence: CASSQPRGDLASTDTQYF. As DNA, the CDR3 is TGCGCCAGCAGCCAACCCCGGGGAGATTTAGCCAGCACAGATACGCAGTATTTT.

This chain links TRBV9 with TRBJ2-7, with no clear D. The length of the CDR3 is 14 residues. CDR1 and CDR2 (germline): SGDLS, YYNGEE. Trimming left V 0 bases short and J 2 bases short, with 9 bases between. CDR3 bases: TGTGCCAGCAGCGTAGATGACATAACCTACGAGCAGTACTTC. It is translated as CASSVDDITYEQYF. The complete variable domain, with remaining parts taken from reference TRBV9 and TRBJ2-7, reads DSGVTQTPKHLITATGQRVTLRCSPRSGDLSVYWYQQSLDQGLQFLIQYYNGEERAKGNILERFSAQQFPDLHSELNLSSLELGDSALYFCASSVDDITYEQYFGPGTRLTVT.

CDR3 sequence reads: CASSPSGTPTYEQYF. CDR3 bases: TGTGCCAGCTCACCCTCCGGGACTCCGACTTACGAGCAGTACTTC. V is TRBV18 and J is TRBJ2-7, with D perhaps matching TRBD2 (6 bases). Trimming took 3 bases from V and 4 from J, leaving 16 bases between them. Germline CDR1 KGHSH, CDR2 LQKENI. The CDR3 spans 15 residues.